The 22 T cell receptor beta chains below all came from one sample that was sequenced in a study of T cell responses to AZD1222 COVID-19 vaccine. Libraries were prepared by immunoSEQ multiplex PCR; TCRdb keeps only in-frame clonotypes and omits some of them. The table records about 150,000 clones, 88% of them present only once. This specimen consisted of peripheral blood, obtained on day 0 of AZD1222 vaccination. Receptor source: an adult in good health.

The chain uses TRBV25-1 and TRBJ2-2; TRBD2 matches at 8 bases. The CDR3 consists of 16 residues. Germline V CDR1 and CDR2: MGHDK, SYGVNS. Losses at the gene ends were 5 bases for V and 4 bases for J; bases not matched to a gene: 9. Here the CDR3 reads CASSRGGGLGTGELFF. Written as DNA, the CDR3 is TGTGCCAGCAGTCGGGGGGGAGGTTTGGGCACCGGGGAGCTGTTTTTT.

The chain is built from TRBV7-8 and TRBJ1-5; the D is unclear. Trimming pared 2 bases from V and 3 bases from J, leaving 17 bases between. The CDR3 contains 17 residues. From germline, CDR1 is SGHVS and CDR2 FQNEAQ. CDR3 sequence: CASSLLSVLGHNQPQHF. In nucleotides, the CDR3 is TGTGCCAGCAGCTTACTTTCAGTACTAGGCCACAATCAGCCCCAGCATTTT.

DNA of the CDR3: TGTGCCAGCAGTTTACAGGGAGTTCCTGGCTACACCTTC. Its protein is CASSLQGVPGYTF. The chain links TRBV28 to TRBJ1-2; tentatively, D is TRBD1 (5 bases). Trimming pared 2 bases from V and 7 bases from J, leaving 11 bases between. Germline V gives CDR1 MDHEN, CDR2 SYDVKM. The CDR3 contains 13 residues.

This chain uses TRBV7-2 with TRBJ2-3, with 9 positions matching TRBD1. CDR3 length: 17 residues. Germline V gene sequence: CDR1 SGHTA, CDR2 FQGNSA. V dropped 3 bases and J dropped 2; count of bases not matched to a gene: 9. Written as DNA, the CDR3 is TGTGCCAGCAGCTTGGGGGGACAGGGCACCTCCACAGATACGCAGTATTTT. Translation gives CASSLGGQGTSTDTQYF.

This rearrangement joins TRBV7-9 to TRBJ2-5; D is possibly TRBD2 (6 bases). The V gene's germline CDR1 is SEHNR and CDR2 FQNEAQ (reference sequence). The CDR3 loop spans 15 amino acids. With 2 bases removed from V and 0 bases from J, the gap between germline ends came to 10 bases. The CDR3 nucleotides read TGTGCCAGCAGCTTAATGGGGGGAAACCAAGAGACCCAGTACTTC. Its translation: CASSLMGGNQETQYF.

This chain connects TRBV18 to TRBJ1-2, with unresolved D. Germline CDR1 reads KGHSH; CDR2 reads LQKENI. V lost 3 bases to trimming and J lost 8 bases, with 22 bases between them. The CDR3 loop spans 16 amino acids. CDR3 residues: CASSPGWAIRPGGYTF. The CDR3 DNA is TGTGCCAGCTCACCGGGATGGGCGATTCGACCTGGGGGCTACACCTTC.

This clone was counted only a few times. The CDR3, as DNA: TGTGCCAGCAGCCAGGGGGGGCGAGACAATCAGCCCCAGCATTTT. Its protein is CASSQGGRDNQPQHF. The gene calls are TRBV4-2 and TRBJ1-5; the D gene is possibly TRBD1 (6 bases). Germline-derived CDR1 and CDR2 are LGHNA and YNFKEQ. V was clipped by 3 bases and J by 3 bases, with 12 bases between them. The CDR3 has 15 residues.

This sequence joins TRBV10-2 and TRBJ2-3, with 13 nucleotides matching TRBD2. Germline CDR1 and CDR2: WSHSY and SAAADI. This CDR3 spans 15 amino acids. Losses at the gene ends were 2 bases for V and 7 bases for J; bases not matched to a gene: 3. CDR3 DNA: TGCGCCAGCAGTGAGACTAGCGGGGGGGCGTATACGCAGTATTTT. Protein sequence: CASSETSGGAYTQYF.

This chain joins TRBV5-1 and TRBJ1-1; D is possibly TRBD1 (5 bases). The CDR3 totals 15 residues. The ends were cut back, 0 bases at V and 1 base at J, with 10 bases in the middle. CDR1 is SGHRS, CDR2 YFSETQ, per germline. CDR3 amino acids: CASSLALGGNTEAFF. The CDR3 DNA sequence: TGCGCCAGCAGCTTGGCCTTGGGGGGGAACACTGAAGCTTTCTTT.

V and J are TRBV2 and TRBJ2-5; D gene ambiguous. Germline values: CDR1 SNHLY, CDR2 FYNNEI. The CDR3 spans 14 residues. The V gene lost 1 base and the J gene lost 3 bases, with 9 bases spanning the gap. This CDR3 is CASSEGPIKETQYF. CDR3 coding DNA: TGTGCCAGCAGTGAAGGGCCCATTAAAGAGACCCAGTACTTC.

The rearrangement joins TRBV28 to TRBJ1-3; D unresolved. Germline V lookup: CDR1 MDHEN, CDR2 SYDVKM. Trimming pared 1 base from V and 0 bases from J, leaving 10 bases between. This CDR3 spans 16 amino acids. CDR3 amino acids: CASSLSPIHSGNTIYF. CDR3 DNA: TGTGCCAGCAGTTTATCCCCCATCCACTCTGGAAACACCATATATTTT.

This clone was observed a few times. The genes are TRBV7-9 and TRBJ1-2, with D maybe TRBD1 (5 bases). The CDR3 length is 16 residues. The germline gives CDR1 SEHNR, CDR2 FQNEAQ (reference sequence). V lost 3 bases and J 2 bases, leaving 16 bases between the germline ends. The CDR3 reads CASSFQGSIDNYGYTF. As DNA, the CDR3 is TGTGCCAGCAGCTTCCAGGGTTCCATAGACAACTATGGCTACACCTTC.

The chain recombines TRBV5-5 with TRBJ2-5; 9 positions match TRBD2. The CDR3 consists of 14 residues. J was trimmed by 7 bases and V by 1 base; bases with no gene match: 5. Germline CDR1 reads SGHKS; CDR2 reads YYEKEE (reference sequence). CDR3 protein: CASSLRLADGTQYF. The CDR3 region has the DNA TGTGCCAGCAGCTTGAGACTAGCGGATGGGACCCAGTACTTC.

Only a few counts were recorded for this clone. The gene calls are TRBV7-8 and TRBJ2-5; D may match TRBD1 or TRBD2 (5 bases each). CDR1 is SGHVS and CDR2 is FQNEAQ in the germline V gene. The CDR3 is made up of 15 amino acids. V shed 5 bases and J shed 2 bases, with 15 bases lying between them. Written as DNA, the CDR3 is TGTGCCAGCAGCAAGGGACCCCACCTTCAAGAGACCCAGTACTTC. It translates to CASSKGPHLQETQYF.

This chain links TRBV4-1 with TRBJ1-4; D remains ambiguous. The germline V gene encodes CDR1 MGHRA and CDR2 YSYEKL. Trimming stripped 1 base from V and 4 bases from J, with 10 bases between. The CDR3 has 15 residues. CDR3 sequence: CASSQVGSYNEKLFF. The DNA for the CDR3 is TGCGCCAGCAGCCAAGTGGGCAGCTATAATGAAAAACTGTTTTTT.

This clone turned up a few times. J is TRBJ1-2 and V is TRBV6-2 or TRBV6-3; unclear D gene. Germline V gene data show CDR1 as MNHEY and CDR2 as SVGEGT. This CDR3 is 15 amino acids long. V dropped 6 bases and J dropped 4 bases, with 18 bases sitting between them. In DNA form, the CDR3 reads TGTGCCAGCAGCACAGCTGATCGCTGGGGCTATGGCTACACCTTC. It yields the protein CASSTADRWGYGYTF.

CDR3 amino acids: CASSADRVGTQYF. The CDR3 DNA follows: TGTGCCAGCAGTGCCGACAGGGTAGGGACCCAGTACTTC. The chain links TRBV12-3 or TRBV12-4 to TRBJ2-5, with TRBD1 identical over 7 bases. The V gene end was trimmed by 5 bases and the J gene end by 7 bases; junction bases not matched to a gene: 7. The CDR3 is 13 residues long.

The J gene is TRBJ2-7, the V gene TRBV28, with unresolved D. From germline, CDR1 is MDHEN and CDR2 SYDVKM. With 4 bases removed from V and 7 bases from J, the gap between germline ends came to 11 bases. CDR3 size: 12 residues. The CDR3 bases are TGTGCCAGCAGTTCCCCTCGGTGGGAGCAGTACTTC. This codes for CASSSPRWEQYF.

J is TRBJ1-2 and V is TRBV7-8; no reliable D call. The CDR3 extends over 15 amino acids. From germline, CDR1 is SGHVS and CDR2 FQNEAQ. The V end lost 4 bases, the J end lost 0 bases, and 12 bases lay between the germline ends. CDR3 in DNA: TGTGCCAGCAGCTCCGTCGGGTTGTCTAACTATGGCTACACCTTC. Encoded protein: CASSSVGLSNYGYTF.

CDR3: CASSEDQGNEQFF. The CDR3 region has the DNA TGTGCCAGCAGTGAAGACCAGGGCAATGAGCAGTTCTTC. This sequence joins TRBV27 and TRBJ2-1; D is perhaps TRBD1 (5 bases). V was shortened by 5 bases and J by 6 bases, with 11 bases between the two germline ends. Germline lookup yields CDR1 MNHEY and CDR2 SMNVEV (reference sequence). The CDR3 runs to 13 residues.

The rearrangement uses TRBV18 and TRBJ1-2; D remains unclear. The germline V gene encodes CDR1 KGHSH and CDR2 LQKENI. V shed 3 bases and J shed 4 bases, with 15 bases lying between them. The CDR3 contains 15 residues. In nucleotides, the CDR3 is TGTGCCAGCTCACCGGGTGCGCAGATTACCTATGGCTACACCTTC. This translates into CASSPGAQITYGYTF.

As regards this clone: This sample includes further DNA sequences coding for the same CDR3. V and J are TRBV7-8 and TRBJ2-7; 9 nucleotides align to TRBD1. Germline lookup yields CDR1 SGHVS and CDR2 FQNEAQ. CDR3 length: 14 residues. J was trimmed by 2 bases and V by 5 bases; bases with no gene match: 4. The CDR3 loop reads CASSLGTGTYEQYF. The CDR3 DNA reads as TGTGCCAGCAGCCTTGGGACAGGGACCTACGAGCAGTACTTC.